A few counts support the clone carrying this TCR beta chain. The data are from a study of T cells in Graves' hyperthyroidism and ophthalmopathy. The investigators amplified TCR beta CDR3 regions from RNA transcripts. A first-round RT-PCR of the TCR CDR3 used the HTBI primer set. MiXCR was run by TCRdb on the multiplex PCR reads, yielding one entry per CDR3 protein. Here the sample spans about 580,000 distinct CDR3 sequences, approximately 15% being singletons. Used for diagnoses were clinical symptoms, serum thyroxine and TRAb, thyroid ultrasound and orbital computed tomography. A sample of blood taken at first hyperthyroidism diagnosis preceded any ophthalmopathy symptoms. The PBMCs were sourced from fresh peripheral blood (around 9.3 ml). The CDR3 is 14 amino acids. Trimming cost V 0 bases and J 2 bases, with 7 bases left between them. Germline V gene lookup returns CDR1 MNHNS and CDR2 SASEGT.

The material sequenced was blood. The rearrangement joins TRBV6-1 to TRBJ1-2; D is ambiguous. The TCR originated in a woman aged 25 to 45 with Graves' hyperthyroidism that later progressed to Graves' ophthalmopathy. DNA of the CDR3: TGTGCCAGCAGTGAAGCGTGGAGGAACTATGGCTACACCTTC. Protein product: CASSEAWRNYGYTF.